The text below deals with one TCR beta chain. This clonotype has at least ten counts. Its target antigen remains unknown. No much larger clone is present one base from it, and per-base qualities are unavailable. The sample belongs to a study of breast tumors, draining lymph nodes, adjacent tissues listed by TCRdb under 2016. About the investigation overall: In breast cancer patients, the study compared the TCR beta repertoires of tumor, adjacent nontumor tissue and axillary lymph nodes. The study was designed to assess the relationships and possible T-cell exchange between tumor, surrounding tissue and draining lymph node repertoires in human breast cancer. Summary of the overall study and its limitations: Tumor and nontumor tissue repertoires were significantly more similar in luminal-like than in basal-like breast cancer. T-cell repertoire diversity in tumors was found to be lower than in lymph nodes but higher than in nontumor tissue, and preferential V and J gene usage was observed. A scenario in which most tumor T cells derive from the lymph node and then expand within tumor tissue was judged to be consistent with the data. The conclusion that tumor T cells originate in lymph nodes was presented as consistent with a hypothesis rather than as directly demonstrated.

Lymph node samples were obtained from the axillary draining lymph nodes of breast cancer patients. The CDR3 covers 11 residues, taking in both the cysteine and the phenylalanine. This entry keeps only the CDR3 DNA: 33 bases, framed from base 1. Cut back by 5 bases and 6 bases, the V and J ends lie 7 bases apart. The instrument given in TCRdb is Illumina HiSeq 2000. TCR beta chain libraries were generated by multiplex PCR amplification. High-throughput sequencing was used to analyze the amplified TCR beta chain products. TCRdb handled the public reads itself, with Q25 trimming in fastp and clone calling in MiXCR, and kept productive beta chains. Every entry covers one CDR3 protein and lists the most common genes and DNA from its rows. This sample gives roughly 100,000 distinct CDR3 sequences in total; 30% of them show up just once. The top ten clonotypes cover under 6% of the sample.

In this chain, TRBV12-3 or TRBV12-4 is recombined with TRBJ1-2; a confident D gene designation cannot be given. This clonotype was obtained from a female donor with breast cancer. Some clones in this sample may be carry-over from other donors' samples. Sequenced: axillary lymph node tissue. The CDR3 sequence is CASSSYDGYTF. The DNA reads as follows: TGTGCCAGCAGTAGCTATGATGGCTACACCTTC.